This T cell receptor beta chain was documented in a study of blood T cell repertoires in COVID-19. Trimming at V came to 1 base and at J to 0 bases, leaving 7 bases not matched to a gene. Germline CDR1 and CDR2: MNHNS and SASEGT. The CDR3 has 17 residues. Method: immunoSEQ multiplex PCR; TCRdb's copy keeps in-frame clones and lacks some. The sample lists some 80,000 clones; more than 75% were seen once. This TCR was sampled from a woman older than 75 with active or convalescent COVID-19. Sequencing used peripheral blood. The chain has TRBV6-1 and TRBJ1-1, with 8 bases fitting TRBD1. CDR3 loop: CASSEVHRGDLNTEAFF. In nucleotides, the CDR3 is TGTGCCAGCAGTGAAGTCCACAGGGGGGACTTGAACACTGAAGCTTTCTTT.